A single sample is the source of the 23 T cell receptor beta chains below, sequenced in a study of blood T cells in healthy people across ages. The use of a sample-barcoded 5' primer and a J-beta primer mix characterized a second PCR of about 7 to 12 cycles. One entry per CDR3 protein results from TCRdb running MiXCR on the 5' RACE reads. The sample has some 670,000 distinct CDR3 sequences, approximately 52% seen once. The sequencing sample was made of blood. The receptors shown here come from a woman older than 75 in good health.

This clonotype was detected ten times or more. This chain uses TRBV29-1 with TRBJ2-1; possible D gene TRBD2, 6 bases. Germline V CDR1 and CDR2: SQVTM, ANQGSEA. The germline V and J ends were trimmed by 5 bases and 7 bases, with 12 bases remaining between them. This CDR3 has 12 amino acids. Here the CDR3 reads CSVSRGLNEQFF. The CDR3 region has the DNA TGCAGCGTTTCCCGGGGGTTAAATGAGCAGTTCTTC.

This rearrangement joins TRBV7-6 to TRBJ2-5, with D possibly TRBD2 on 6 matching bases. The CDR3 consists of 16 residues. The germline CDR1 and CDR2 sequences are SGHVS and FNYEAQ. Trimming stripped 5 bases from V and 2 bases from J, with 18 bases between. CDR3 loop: CASSIQSGLIQETQYF. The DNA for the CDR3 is TGTGCCAGCAGCATACAATCGGGACTGATACAAGAGACCCAGTACTTC.

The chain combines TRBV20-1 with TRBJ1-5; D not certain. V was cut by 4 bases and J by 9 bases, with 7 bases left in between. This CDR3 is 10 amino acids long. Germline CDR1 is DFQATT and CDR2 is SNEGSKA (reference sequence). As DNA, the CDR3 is TGCAGTGCTACCCTCGGGCCCCAGCATTTT. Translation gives CSATLGPQHF.

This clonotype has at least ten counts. CDR3 protein: CASSADIQETQYF. CDR3 nucleotides: TGCGCCAGCAGCGCGGACATCCAAGAGACCCAGTACTTC. This rearrangement joins TRBV5-1 to TRBJ2-5, with D maybe TRBD1 (5 bases). V was pared by 4 bases and J by 1 base, with 8 bases between. Per germline, CDR1 SGHRS and CDR2 YFSETQ. The CDR3 covers 13 residues. The entire variable domain, with the rest obtained from reference TRBV5-1 and TRBJ2-5, is as follows: KAGVTQTPRYLIKTRGQQVTLSCSPISGHRSVSWYQQTPGQGLQFLFEYFSETQRNKGNFPGRFSGRQFSNSRSEMNVSTLELGDSALYLCASSADIQETQYFGPGTRLLVL.

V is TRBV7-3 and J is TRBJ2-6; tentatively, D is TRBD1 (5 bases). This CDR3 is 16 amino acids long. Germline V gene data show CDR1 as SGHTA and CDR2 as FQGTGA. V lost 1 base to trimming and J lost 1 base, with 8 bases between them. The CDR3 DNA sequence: TGTGCCAGCAGCTTAAACCCAGGGTCTGGGGCCAACGTCCTGACTTTC. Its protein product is CASSLNPGSGANVLTF.

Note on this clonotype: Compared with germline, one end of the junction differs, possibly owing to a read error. CDR3 DNA sequence: TGTGCCAGCAGCGCGACAGGCGGGAACGCTGAAGCTTTCTTT. Protein sequence: CASSATGGNAEAFF. V and J are TRBV9 and TRBJ1-1, with D possibly matching TRBD1 (6 bases). Germline V gene data show CDR1 as SGDLS and CDR2 as YYNGEE. The CDR3 has 14 residues.

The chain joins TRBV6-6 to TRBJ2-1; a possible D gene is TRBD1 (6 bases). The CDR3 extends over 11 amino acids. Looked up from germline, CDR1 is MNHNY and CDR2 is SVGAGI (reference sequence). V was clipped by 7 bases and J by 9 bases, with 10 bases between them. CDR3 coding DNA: TGTGCCAGCACAGGGGCCCGTGAGCAGTTCTTC. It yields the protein CASTGAREQFF.

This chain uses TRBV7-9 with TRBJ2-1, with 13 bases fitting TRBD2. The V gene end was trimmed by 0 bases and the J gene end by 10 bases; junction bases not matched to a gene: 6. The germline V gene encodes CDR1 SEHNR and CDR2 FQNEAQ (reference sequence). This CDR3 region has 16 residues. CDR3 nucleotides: TGTGCCAGCAGCTTAGCGCGGACTAGCGGGAGCCGGGAGCAGTTCTTC. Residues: CASSLARTSGSREQFF.

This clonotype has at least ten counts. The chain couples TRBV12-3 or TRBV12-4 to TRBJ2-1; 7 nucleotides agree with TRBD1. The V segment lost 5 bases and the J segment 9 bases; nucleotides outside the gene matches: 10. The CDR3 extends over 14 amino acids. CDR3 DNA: TGTGCCAGCAGTGGCTACAGGGGCTACGGTGAGCAGTTCTTC. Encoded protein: CASSGYRGYGEQFF.

CDR3 region: CSAHGTGGNEKLFF. The CDR3 DNA sequence: TGCAGTGCTCACGGGACAGGGGGGAATGAAAAACTGTTTTTT. The V call is TRBV20-1, the J call TRBJ1-4; 11 nucleotides align to TRBD1. This CDR3 has 14 amino acids. Per the germline V gene, CDR1 is DFQATT and CDR2 is SNEGSKA (reference sequence). The V gene end was trimmed by 5 bases and the J gene end by 5 bases; junction bases not matched to a gene: 4.

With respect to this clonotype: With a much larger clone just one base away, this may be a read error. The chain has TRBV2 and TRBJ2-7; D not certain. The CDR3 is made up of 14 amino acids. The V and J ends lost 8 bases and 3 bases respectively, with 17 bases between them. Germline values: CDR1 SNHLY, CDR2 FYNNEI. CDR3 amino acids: CASRGRARVYEQYF. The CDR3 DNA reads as TGTGCCAGCCGTGGGCGAGCGAGAGTCTACGAGCAGTACTTC.

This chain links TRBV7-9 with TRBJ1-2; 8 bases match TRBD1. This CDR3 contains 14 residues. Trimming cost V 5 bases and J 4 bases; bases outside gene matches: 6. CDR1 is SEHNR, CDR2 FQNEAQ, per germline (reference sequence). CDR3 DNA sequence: TGTGCCAGCAGCCCGTGGGACAGGTCCTATGGCTACACCTTC. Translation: CASSPWDRSYGYTF.

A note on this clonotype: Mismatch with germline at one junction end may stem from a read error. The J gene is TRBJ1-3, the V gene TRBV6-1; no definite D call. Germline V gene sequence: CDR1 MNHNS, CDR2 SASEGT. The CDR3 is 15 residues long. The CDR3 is CASREDGISGNTIYF. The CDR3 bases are TGTGCCAGCAGAGAAGACGGCATCTCTGGAAACACCATATATTTT.

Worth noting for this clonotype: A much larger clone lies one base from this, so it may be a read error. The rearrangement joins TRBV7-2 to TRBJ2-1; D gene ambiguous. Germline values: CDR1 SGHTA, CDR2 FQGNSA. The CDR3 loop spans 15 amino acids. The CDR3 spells CASSSYVGRRDEQLF. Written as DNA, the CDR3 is TGTGCCAGCAGCTCATATGTGGGCAGGCGCGATGAGCAGTTGTTC.

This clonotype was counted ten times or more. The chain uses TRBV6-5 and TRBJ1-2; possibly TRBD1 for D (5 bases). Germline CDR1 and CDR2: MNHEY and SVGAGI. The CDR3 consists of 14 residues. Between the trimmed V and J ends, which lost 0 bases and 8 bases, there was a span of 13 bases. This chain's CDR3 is CASSYSGTARGYTF. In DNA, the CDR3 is TGTGCCAGCAGTTACTCCGGGACCGCAAGAGGCTACACCTTC.

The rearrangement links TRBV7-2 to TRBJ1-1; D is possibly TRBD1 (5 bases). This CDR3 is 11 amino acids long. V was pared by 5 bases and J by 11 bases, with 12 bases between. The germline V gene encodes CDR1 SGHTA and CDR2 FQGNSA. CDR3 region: CASSRSGGAFF. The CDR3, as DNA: TGTGCCAGCAGCCGTAGTGGGGGGGCTTTCTTT.

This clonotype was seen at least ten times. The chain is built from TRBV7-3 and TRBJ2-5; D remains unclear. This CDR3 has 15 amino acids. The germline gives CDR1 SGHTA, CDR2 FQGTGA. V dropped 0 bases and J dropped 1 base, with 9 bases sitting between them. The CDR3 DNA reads TGTGCCAGCAGCTTAACGTCGGGCCTCCAAGAGACCCAGTACTTC. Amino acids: CASSLTSGLQETQYF.

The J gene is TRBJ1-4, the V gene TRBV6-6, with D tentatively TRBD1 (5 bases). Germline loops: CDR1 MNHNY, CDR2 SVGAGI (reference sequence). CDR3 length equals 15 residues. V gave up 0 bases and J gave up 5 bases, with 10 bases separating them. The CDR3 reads CASSYSTGGNEKLFF. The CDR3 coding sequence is TGTGCCAGCAGTTACTCGACCGGGGGAAATGAAAAACTGTTTTTT.

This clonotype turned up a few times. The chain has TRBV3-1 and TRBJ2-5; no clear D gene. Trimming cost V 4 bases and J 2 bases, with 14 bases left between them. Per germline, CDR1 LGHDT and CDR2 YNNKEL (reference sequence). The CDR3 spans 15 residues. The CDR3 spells CASSPSVTRQETQYF. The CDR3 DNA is TGTGCCAGCAGCCCGAGTGTTACCAGACAAGAGACCCAGTACTTC.

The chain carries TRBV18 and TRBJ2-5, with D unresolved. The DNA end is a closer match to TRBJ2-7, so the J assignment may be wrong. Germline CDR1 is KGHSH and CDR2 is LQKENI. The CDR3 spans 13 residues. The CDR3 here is CASSPLPRYEQYF. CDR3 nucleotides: TGTGCCAGCTCACCCCTTCCCCGGTACGAGCAGTACTTC.

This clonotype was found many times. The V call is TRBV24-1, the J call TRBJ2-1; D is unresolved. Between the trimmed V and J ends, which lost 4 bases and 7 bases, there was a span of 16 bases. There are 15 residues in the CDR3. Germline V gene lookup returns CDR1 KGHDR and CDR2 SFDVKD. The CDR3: CATSDPRRLRNEQFF. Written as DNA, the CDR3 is TGTGCCACCAGTGACCCAAGGCGCTTAAGGAATGAGCAGTTCTTC.

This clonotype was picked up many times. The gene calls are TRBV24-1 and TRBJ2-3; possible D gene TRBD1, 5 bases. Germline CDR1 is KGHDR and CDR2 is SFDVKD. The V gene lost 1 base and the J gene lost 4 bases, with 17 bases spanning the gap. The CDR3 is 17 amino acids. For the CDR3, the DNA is TGTGCCACCAGTGATTTCGTAGGGGAATTAGGAGCAGATACGCAGTATTTT. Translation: CATSDFVGELGADTQYF.

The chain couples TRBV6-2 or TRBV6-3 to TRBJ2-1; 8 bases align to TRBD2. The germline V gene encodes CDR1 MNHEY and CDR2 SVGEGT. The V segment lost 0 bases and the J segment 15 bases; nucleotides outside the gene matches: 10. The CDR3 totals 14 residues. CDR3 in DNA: TGTGCCAGCAGTTACTCCACACCCGAGCGGGGGCCGTTCTTC. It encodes CASSYSTPERGPFF.